The next 31 T cell receptor beta chains were all read from a single sample in a study of metastatic and nonmetastatic thyroid tumors. Each patient went into thyroid surgery without having received any treatment. TCRdb reassembled clones from the PCR reads with MiXCR. The profile shows around 14,000 clones, around 4% of them singletons. The source material was tumor tissue. Receptor source: a female donor with papillary thyroid cancer or a benign thyroid nodule (not recorded which). Some clones in this sample may be carry-over from other donors' samples.

A few counts support this clone. This chain joins TRBV28 and TRBJ1-2; D possibly corresponds to TRBD1 (6 bases). V was shortened by 2 bases and J by 2 bases, with 24 bases between the two germline ends. CDR3 length: 19 residues. CDR1 is MDHEN, CDR2 SYDVKM, per germline. CDR3 region: CASSLAHSQRGAPNYGYTF. CDR3 in DNA: TGTGCCAGCAGTTTAGCTCATTCACAACGGGGGGCCCCAAACTATGGCTACACCTTC.

V and J are TRBV12-3 or TRBV12-4 and TRBJ1-2; 9 bases map to TRBD1. The CDR3 is made up of 14 amino acids. J lost 4 bases, V lost 6 bases, and 6 bases had no gene match. The CDR3: CASRLQGAGYGYTF. The CDR3 bases are TGTGCCAGCAGACTACAGGGGGCCGGCTATGGCTACACCTTC.

In this sample, this clone turned up a few times. The rearrangement links TRBV2 to TRBJ1-5, with a tentative D call TRBD1 (5 bases). The germline gives CDR1 SNHLY, CDR2 FYNNEI. V lost 3 bases, J lost 4 bases, and 13 bases lay in between. This CDR3 is built from 15 residues. The CDR3 nucleotides are TGTGCCAGCAGTGAGGGACTCAACCAGAATCAGCCCCAGCATTTT. Residues: CASSEGLNQNQPQHF.

This clone was detected a few times. This chain connects TRBV28 to TRBJ1-2; tentatively, D is TRBD1 (6 bases). Trimming cost V 5 bases and J 1 base, with 14 bases left between them. The CDR3 sequence is 15 residues long. Per the germline V gene, CDR1 is MDHEN and CDR2 is SYDVKM. The CDR3 coding sequence is TGTGCCAGCAGTACATGGACAGTTTTTAACTATGGCTACACCTTC. Its translation is CASSTWTVFNYGYTF.

The genes are TRBV6-5 and TRBJ1-6, with D possibly matching TRBD1 (6 bases). The germline V gene encodes CDR1 MNHEY and CDR2 SVGAGI. Trimming left V 6 bases short and J 7 bases short, with 19 bases between. The CDR3 loop spans 16 amino acids. CDR3 in amino acids: CASSYSGGARNSPLHF. CDR3 bases: TGTGCCAGCAGCTACAGTGGGGGGGCACGCAATTCACCCCTCCACTTT.

This clone occurred a few times. This rearrangement joins TRBV6-1 to TRBJ2-2; TRBD1 matches 10 bases. Trimming removed 0 bases from V and 6 bases from J; junction bases left unmatched: 7. The CDR3 runs to 17 residues. CDR1 is MNHNS, CDR2 SASEGT, per germline. CDR3 amino acids: CASSEAAWTGGAGELFF. In DNA form, the CDR3 reads TGTGCCAGCAGTGAAGCGGCCTGGACAGGGGGGGCCGGGGAGCTGTTTTTT.

This clone was picked up a small number of times. The chain joins TRBV5-1 to TRBJ1-4; no definite D call. This CDR3 is 14 amino acids long. Trimming left V 5 bases short and J 5 bases short, with 13 bases between. Germline values: CDR1 SGHRS, CDR2 YFSETQ. CDR3 bases: TGCGCCAGCAGTAAAGAGAGTACCAATGAAAAACTGTTTTTT. It yields the protein CASSKESTNEKLFF.

V is TRBV6-1 and J is TRBJ2-3, with 9 bases that match TRBD2. Unmatched junction bases numbered 3, after V lost 3 bases and J lost 2 bases. CDR1 and CDR2 from the germline V gene are MNHNS and SASEGT. The CDR3 sequence is 15 residues long. The CDR3 loop reads CASSDAGGSTDTQYF. The CDR3 coding sequence is TGTGCCAGCAGTGACGCGGGGGGGTCCACAGATACGCAGTATTTT.

In its sample, this clone is medium-sized (0.01 to 0.1%). The chain joins TRBV7-2 to TRBJ2-1, with D perhaps matching TRBD1 (5 bases). V lost 8 bases and J 8 bases, leaving 10 bases between the germline ends. Germline CDR1 and CDR2: SGHTA and FQGNSA. There are 11 residues in the CDR3. For the CDR3, the DNA is TGTGCCAGCCGTTGGGGCCATGAGCAGTTCTTC. It yields the protein CASRWGHEQFF.

CDR3 sequence reads: CASSYWQRNSPLHF. The DNA for the CDR3 is TGTGCCAGCAGTTACTGGCAGCGGAATTCACCCCTCCACTTT. The rearrangement uses TRBV6-4 and TRBJ1-6; D gene ambiguous. CDR1 and CDR2 (germline): MRHNA, SNTAGT. The length of the CDR3 is 14 residues. The V and J ends lost 5 bases and 7 bases respectively, with 12 bases between them.

This chain joins TRBV6-5 and TRBJ1-5; D ambiguous. The CDR3 totals 13 residues. V was trimmed by 0 bases and J by 6 bases, leaving 6 bases between them. Looked up from germline, CDR1 is MNHEY and CDR2 is SVGAGI. The CDR3 DNA reads TGTGCCAGCAGTTACTCGCGGAGTCAGCCCCAGCATTTT. This codes for CASSYSRSQPQHF.

V usage is TRBV2 and J usage is TRBJ2-7; D not certain. The V gene lost 6 bases and the J gene lost 1 base, with 13 bases spanning the gap. The CDR3 consists of 14 residues. CDR1 and CDR2 (germline): SNHLY, FYNNEI. The CDR3 loop is CASRLSTDSYEQYF. The CDR3 nucleotides are TGTGCCAGCAGACTCTCGACGGATTCCTACGAGCAGTACTTC.

The CDR3 DNA reads as TGTGCCAACGGGACAGGAGATTACTCTGGGGCCAACGTCCTGACTTTC. As protein: CANGTGDYSGANVLTF. This sequence joins TRBV27 and TRBJ2-6; TRBD1 matches 8 bases. J was trimmed by 0 bases and V by 10 bases; bases with no gene match: 8. There are 16 residues in the CDR3. Per germline, CDR1 MNHEY and CDR2 SMNVEV (reference sequence).

Only a few counts were recorded for this clone. This sequence joins TRBV6-2 or TRBV6-3 and TRBJ1-2, with 11 positions matching TRBD1. Germline V gives CDR1 MNHEY, CDR2 SVGEGT. The CDR3 has 15 residues. The V and J ends lost 8 bases and 8 bases, in that order; junction bases with no gene match: 13. CDR3 nucleotide sequence: TGTGCCAGCTTCGCATGGACAGGGGGCGTTACGGGCTACACCTTC. Translating it yields CASFAWTGGVTGYTF.

The chain recombines TRBV12-3 or TRBV12-4 with TRBJ1-4; TRBD1 agrees at 8 bases. V lost 6 bases to trimming and J lost 4 bases; unmatched junction nucleotides: 7. The CDR3 sequence is 15 residues long. The CDR3 nucleotides are TGTGCCAGCAGAGCCAGGGGGCGTATTAATGAAAAACTGTTTTTT. This translates into CASRARGRINEKLFF.

By its share, this clone is medium-sized. The rearrangement uses TRBV5-1 and TRBJ2-1; 7 positions match TRBD1. CDR3 length equals 12 residues. Germline trimming cut 1 base from V and 10 bases from J; bases unmatched to any gene: 2. Germline V lookup: CDR1 SGHRS, CDR2 YFSETQ. DNA for the CDR3: TGCGCCAGCAGCTTGCAGGGGGTGGAGCAGTTCTTC. It codes for CASSLQGVEQFF.

The rearrangement uses TRBV28 and TRBJ2-1, with D maybe TRBD1 (5 bases). Germline V CDR1 and CDR2: MDHEN, SYDVKM. V dropped 3 bases and J dropped 6 bases, with 9 bases sitting between them. CDR3 length equals 13 residues. CDR3 DNA sequence: TGTGCCAGCAGTTTGCCAGGGTCCAATGAGCAGTTCTTC. This sequence encodes CASSLPGSNEQFF.

The sample holds a few counts of this clone. The gene calls are TRBV19 and TRBJ1-2, with D hard to call. Trimming removed 1 base at V and 4 bases at J, with 10 bases between. The germline gives CDR1 LNHDA, CDR2 SQIVND (reference sequence). The CDR3 contains 14 residues. The CDR3 spells CASSIATAFYGYTF. In DNA, the CDR3 is TGTGCCAGTAGTATAGCTACCGCGTTCTATGGCTACACCTTC. Using reference TRBV19 and TRBJ1-2 for the parts outside the CDR3, the full variable domain is DGGITQSPKYLFRKEGQNVTLSCEQNLNHDAMYWYRQDPGQGLRLIYYSQIVNDFQKGDIAEGYSVSREKKESFPLTVTSAQKNPTAFYLCASSIATAFYGYTFGSGTRLTVV.

This clone was observed a few times. J is TRBJ1-6 and V is TRBV12-3 or TRBV12-4; possible D gene TRBD1, 6 bases. The ends were cut back, 3 bases at V and 7 bases at J, with 13 bases in the middle. This CDR3 has 15 amino acids. CDR3 in DNA: TGTGCCAGCAGTTTGGGAGGACAGATCAATTCACCCCTCCACTTT. It yields the protein CASSLGGQINSPLHF.

This clone has a handful of counts. This chain uses TRBV6-1 with TRBJ2-5, with 9 positions matching TRBD1. The CDR3 totals 14 residues. In germline, CDR1 is MNHNS, CDR2 SASEGT. Trimming cost V 6 bases and J 4 bases; bases outside gene matches: 6. CDR3 DNA: TGTGCCAGCAGCAGACAGGGGGTCGGAGAGACCCAGTACTTC. Its protein is CASSRQGVGETQYF.

This clone was counted a few times. The chain couples TRBV28 to TRBJ2-7; the D call may be TRBD1 or TRBD2 (6 bases each). The CDR3 is 17 amino acids. Germline V gene data show CDR1 as MDHEN and CDR2 as SYDVKM. Deletions cut 6 bases from V and 2 bases from J, with 23 bases between. The CDR3 loop reads CASSERRVRGPTYEQYF. The CDR3 DNA reads TGTGCCAGCAGCGAAAGGCGGGTACGGGGGCCAACCTACGAGCAGTACTTC.

The V call is TRBV14, the J call TRBJ1-5, with 8 bases identical to TRBD1. With V trimmed by 4 bases and J by 8 bases, 7 bases remained unmatched. The CDR3 totals 14 residues. CDR1 and CDR2 from the germline V gene are SGHDN and FVKESK. The DNA of the CDR3 is TGTGCCAGCAGCCGGACAGGGACTTTGGAGCCCCAGCATTTT. Protein: CASSRTGTLEPQHF.

The rearrangement uses TRBV7-2 and TRBJ2-1; TRBD2 might be the D (6 bases). Germline V gene lookup returns CDR1 SGHTA and CDR2 FQGNSA. V was trimmed by 6 bases and J by 4 bases, leaving 13 bases between them. The CDR3 totals 14 residues. CDR3 sequence: CASRRKGGYNEQFF. The DNA of the CDR3 is TGTGCCAGCAGACGAAAGGGAGGATACAATGAGCAGTTCTTC.

In DNA, the CDR3 is TGTGCCAGCAGTTTTCGGGGGTCACTGATTACCGGGGAGCTGTTTTTT. Translating gives CASSFRGSLITGELFF. The chain combines TRBV28 with TRBJ2-2; D is perhaps TRBD2 (6 bases). In germline, CDR1 is MDHEN, CDR2 SYDVKM. V was clipped by 3 bases and J by 5 bases, with 16 bases between them. This CDR3 has 16 residues.

This clone was seen more than once but under ten times. The genes are TRBV5-1 and TRBJ2-1; TRBD1 might be the D (5 bases). Per the germline V gene, CDR1 is SGHRS and CDR2 is YFSETQ. Trimming removed 0 bases from V and 6 bases from J, with 16 bases in between. The CDR3 extends over 16 amino acids. Here the CDR3 DNA reads TGCGCCAGCAGCTTGGAACAGGCCGCCCGTAGCAATGAGCAGTTCTTC. Its translation is CASSLEQAARSNEQFF.

This chain links TRBV10-2 with TRBJ1-1; the D is unclear. From germline, CDR1 is WSHSY and CDR2 SAAADI. The length of the CDR3 is 12 residues. The ends were cut back, 6 bases at V and 6 bases at J, with 11 bases in the middle. Here the CDR3 reads CASSGPGAEAFF. CDR3 bases: TGCGCCAGCAGCGGCCCCGGGGCTGAAGCTTTCTTT.

The V and J genes are TRBV6-1 and TRBJ2-7; weak D call: TRBD1 (5 bases). V gave up 1 base and J gave up 1 base, with 11 bases separating them. CDR3 length: 15 residues. Germline V gene lookup returns CDR1 MNHNS and CDR2 SASEGT. CDR3 amino acids: CASSEEYPGSYEQYF. CDR3 DNA sequence: TGTGCCAGCAGTGAAGAGTATCCAGGGTCCTACGAGCAGTACTTC.

V usage is TRBV4-1 and J usage is TRBJ2-2, with TRBD1 matching over 9 bases. V lost 0 bases, J lost 3 bases, and 5 bases stayed unmatched. CDR1 MGHRA and CDR2 YSYEKL come from the germline V gene. CDR3 size: 17 residues. CDR3 protein: CASSQDRGTGYTGELFF. The CDR3 nucleotides are TGCGCCAGCAGCCAAGATAGAGGGACAGGGTACACCGGGGAGCTGTTTTTT.

This chain links TRBV15 with TRBJ2-6, with D perhaps being TRBD1 or TRBD2 (6 bases each). Trimming left V 4 bases short and J 5 bases short, with 15 bases between. This CDR3 contains 16 residues. CDR1 and CDR2 from the germline V gene are LNHNV and YYDKDF (reference sequence). CDR3 DNA sequence: TGTGCCACCAGCATGAGGGGGGAAGGTAGGGCCAACGTCCTGACTTTC. Residues: CATSMRGEGRANVLTF.

This clone has just a few counts. The CDR3 region has the DNA TGTGCCAGCAGTGAATCGGTCGGGGACTATGGCTACACCTTC. Translation: CASSESVGDYGYTF. This sequence joins TRBV6-1 and TRBJ1-2; the D is unclear. Germline V gene lookup returns CDR1 MNHNS and CDR2 SASEGT. The CDR3 loop spans 14 amino acids. V shed 2 bases and J shed 3 bases, with 10 bases lying between them.

This clone was seen only a few times. V gene TRBV6-2 or TRBV6-3 combines with J gene TRBJ1-2, with D possibly TRBD1 on 5 matching bases. CDR3 length equals 17 residues. CDR1 MNHEY and CDR2 SVGEGT come from the germline V gene. V shed 6 bases and J shed 0 bases, with 20 bases lying between them. CDR3 sequence reads: CASSPIRGSTANYGYTF. The CDR3 DNA sequence: TGTGCCAGCAGCCCCATTAGGGGTTCCACGGCTAACTATGGCTACACCTTC.